One and the same sample provided the 14 T cell receptor beta chains below, sequenced in a study of cytomegalovirus exposure and HLA in healthy donors. The PCR had 60 Vbeta and 13 Jbeta primers. Data came from immunoSEQ multiplex PCR; TCRdb stores just in-frame clones and leaves some out. The top ten hold around 4.9% of the sample, which has some 150,000 clones, roughly 80% seen once. Sequencing used PBMCs. The origin of the receptors is a male donor in good health and CMV-seronegative.

This clone came up a few times. The J gene is TRBJ1-2, the V gene TRBV4-1, with TRBD1 as a possible D gene (5 bases). Germline V lookup: CDR1 MGHRA, CDR2 YSYEKL. Trimming removed 5 bases at V and 4 bases at J, with 14 bases between. This CDR3 spans 14 amino acids. This CDR3 reads CASSNTGVSYGYTF. CDR3 coding DNA: TGCGCCAGCAGCAATACAGGAGTGAGCTATGGCTACACCTTC.

The chain uses TRBV5-6 and TRBJ1-1, with 7 bases that match TRBD1. The CDR3 is 15 amino acids. With 5 bases clipped from V and 4 bases from J, the junction kept 11 bases outside the gene matches. Germline loops: CDR1 SGHDT, CDR2 YYEEEE. CDR3 DNA: TGTGCCAGCAGTTGGAGCACAGGGGTTCGCACTGAAGCTTTCTTT. The encoded protein is CASSWSTGVRTEAFF.

The V gene is TRBV5-1, the J gene TRBJ2-1; D might be TRBD2 (7 bases). In germline, CDR1 is SGHRS, CDR2 YFSETQ. The CDR3 runs to 15 residues. The V end was cut by 0 bases, the J end by 5 bases, with 12 bases between. CDR3 nucleotide sequence: TGCGCCAGCAGCTTGGATCAGGGGAGGGACAATGAGCAGTTCTTC. This sequence encodes CASSLDQGRDNEQFF.

The chain links TRBV5-4 to TRBJ1-2; 7 nucleotides align to TRBD1. V trimming: 7 bases; J trimming: 5 bases; junction bases outside the gene matches: 14. The CDR3 loop spans 15 amino acids. CDR1 and CDR2 (germline): SGHNT, YYREEE (reference sequence). Here the CDR3 DNA reads TGTGCCAGCGGATCTGAGGAGGACAGGCAATATGGCTACACCTTC. This sequence encodes CASGSEEDRQYGYTF.

This chain connects TRBV28 to TRBJ1-3; weak D call: TRBD1 (5 bases). V lost 6 bases to trimming and J lost 1 base, with 19 bases between them. The CDR3 consists of 17 residues. CDR1 is MDHEN and CDR2 is SYDVKM in the germline V gene. Here the CDR3 DNA reads TGTGCCAGCAGCCGAATTGAGCAGGGAGGATCTGGAAACACCATATATTTT. Translating gives CASSRIEQGGSGNTIYF.

The rearrangement joins TRBV6-1 to TRBJ1-6, with D possibly TRBD1 on 6 matching bases. The germline gives CDR1 MNHNS, CDR2 SASEGT. CDR3 size: 16 residues. V was cut by 3 bases and J by 0 bases, with 9 bases left in between. CDR3 in amino acids: CASSDRGPSYNSPLHF. As DNA, the CDR3 is TGTGCCAGCAGTGACAGGGGCCCCTCCTATAATTCACCCCTCCACTTT.

This rearrangement joins TRBV5-6 to TRBJ1-6, with 7 positions matching TRBD1. This CDR3 is 14 amino acids long. V lost 3 bases, J lost 4 bases, and 1 base stayed unmatched. Germline CDR1 and CDR2: SGHDT and YYEEEE. CDR3 residues: CASSWGQYNSPLHF. CDR3 nucleotide sequence: TGTGCCAGCAGCTGGGGACAGTATAATTCACCCCTCCACTTT.

J is TRBJ2-1 and V is TRBV7-9; D is unclear. This CDR3 is 13 amino acids long. The V end lost 3 bases, the J end lost 7 bases, and 10 bases lay between the germline ends. Germline CDR1 is SEHNR and CDR2 is FQNEAQ (reference sequence). The CDR3 is CASSFYSENEQFF. CDR3 bases: TGTGCCAGCAGCTTCTATAGTGAGAATGAGCAGTTCTTC.

V usage is TRBV4-3 and J usage is TRBJ2-3; D is unresolved. Germline CDR1 and CDR2: LGHNA and YSLEER. There are 18 residues in the CDR3. V was clipped by 0 bases and J by 0 bases, with 16 bases between them. CDR3 protein: CASSQDQAGGSSTDTQYF. CDR3 nucleotide sequence: TGCGCCAGCAGCCAAGATCAGGCAGGTGGGTCGAGCACAGATACGCAGTATTTT.

This chain joins TRBV5-1 and TRBJ2-3; D not resolved. The CDR3 has 15 residues. Trimming cost V 1 base and J 0 bases, with 9 bases left between them. CDR1 and CDR2 from the germline V gene are SGHRS and YFSETQ. The CDR3 DNA sequence: TGCGCCAGCAGCTTGCGTAGCCCGAGCACAGATACGCAGTATTTT. It translates to CASSLRSPSTDTQYF.

The chain links TRBV2 to TRBJ2-2, with D unclear. The V gene lost 6 bases and the J gene lost 6 bases, with 5 bases spanning the gap. The CDR3 loop spans 11 amino acids. CDR1 SNHLY and CDR2 FYNNEI come from the germline V gene. The CDR3 here is CASRTPGELFF. The CDR3 bases are TGTGCCAGCAGAACACCCGGGGAGCTGTTTTTT.

V usage is TRBV5-6 and J usage is TRBJ1-6; 7 bases are shared with TRBD1. From germline, CDR1 is SGHDT and CDR2 YYEEEE. There are 16 residues in the CDR3. J lost 5 bases, V lost 4 bases, and 9 bases had no gene match. CDR3 residues: CASSPWDSTDNSPLHF. DNA of the CDR3: TGTGCCAGCAGCCCCTGGGACAGTACGGATAATTCACCCCTCCACTTT.

This clone has only one observation. This CDR3 is also generated by other DNA sequences in the sample. V is TRBV28 and J is TRBJ1-6; 7 positions match TRBD1. The length of the CDR3 is 14 residues. Looked up from germline, CDR1 is MDHEN and CDR2 is SYDVKM. Unmatched junction bases numbered 5, after V lost 3 bases and J lost 9 bases. The CDR3 loop is CASSLGQGGSPLHF. The DNA for the CDR3 is TGTGCCAGCAGTTTGGGGCAGGGGGGTTCACCCCTCCACTTT. Using reference TRBV28 and TRBJ1-6 for the parts outside the CDR3, the full variable domain is DVKVTQSSRYLVKRTGEKVFLECVQDMDHENMFWYRQDPGLGLRLIYFSYDVKMKEKGDIPEGYSVSREKKERFSLILESASTNQTSMYLCASSLGQGGSPLHFGNGTRLTVT.

V is TRBV2 and J is TRBJ2-2; 8 bases fit TRBD1. Germline V lookup: CDR1 SNHLY, CDR2 FYNNEI. CDR3 size: 15 residues. With 8 bases clipped from V and 4 bases from J, the junction kept 9 bases outside the gene matches. CDR3 sequence: CASRGDRTVTGELFF. CDR3 nucleotides: TGTGCCAGCCGCGGGGACAGGACGGTCACCGGGGAGCTGTTTTTT.